Below, 27 T cell receptor beta chains from the same sample are listed, as sequenced in a study of blood T cell repertoires in COVID-19. Profiled with immunoSEQ multiplex PCR; TCRdb holds only in-frame clones, not every one. The sample has more than 15,000 clones, more than 75% seen once. The sample comprised peripheral blood. The origin of the receptors is a human donor in a cohort sampled during active COVID-19.

V is TRBV3-1 (or the pseudogene TRBV3-2) and J is TRBJ2-7, with D unresolved. This CDR3 spans 15 amino acids. Germline V gene lookup returns CDR1 LGHDT and CDR2 YNNKEL (reference sequence). Trimming stripped 1 base from V and 0 bases from J, with 10 bases between. The CDR3 protein is CASSQAQASSYEQYF. The CDR3 region has the DNA TGTGCCAGCAGCCAAGCCCAGGCGAGCTCCTACGAGCAGTACTTC.

The chain is built from TRBV19 and TRBJ2-2; 7 nucleotides align to TRBD1. CDR1 and CDR2 (germline): LNHDA, SQIVND (reference sequence). CDR3 length equals 16 residues. After removal of 5 bases from V and 4 bases from J, the junction contained 10 bases not matched to a gene. The CDR3 DNA sequence: TGTGCCAGTAGTTTCCGGGACAGCCCGGGCACCGGGGAGCTGTTTTTT. This encodes CASSFRDSPGTGELFF.

The chain joins TRBV7-9 to TRBJ2-1; D gene ambiguous. The CDR3 loop spans 13 amino acids. The germline V gene encodes CDR1 SEHNR and CDR2 FQNEAQ (reference sequence). V dropped 1 base and J dropped 12 bases, with 13 bases sitting between them. CDR3: CASSLGSRRGQFF. CDR3 DNA sequence: TGTGCCAGCAGCTTAGGGTCCCGTCGCGGGCAGTTCTTC.

V is TRBV7-6 and J is TRBJ2-1; D is unclear. The V gene lost 2 bases and the J gene lost 4 bases, with 3 bases spanning the gap. The CDR3 extends over 12 amino acids. The germline gives CDR1 SGHVS, CDR2 FNYEAQ. This CDR3 reads CASSLQYNEQFF. CDR3 in DNA: TGTGCCAGCAGCTTACAGTACAATGAGCAGTTCTTC.

The CDR3 DNA reads TGTGCCAGCAGCGATTTAGCGGGAGGATGGGAGACCCAGTACTTC. Translating it yields CASSDLAGGWETQYF. V gene TRBV3-1 (or the pseudogene TRBV3-2) combines with J gene TRBJ2-5, with TRBD2 matching over 10 bases. CDR1 is LGHDT, CDR2 YNNKEL, per germline (reference sequence). The CDR3 sequence is 15 residues long. V shed 5 bases and J 5 bases; nucleotides not matched to a gene: 8.

CDR3 protein: CASSPRGPRQGASSYNSPLHF. Written as DNA, the CDR3 is TGTGCCAGCAGCCCACGAGGCCCTAGACAGGGGGCGAGCTCCTATAATTCACCCCTCCACTTT. The rearrangement uses TRBV4-2 and TRBJ1-6; 10 bases align to TRBD1. V was pared by 4 bases and J by 0 bases, with 15 bases of the junction left unmatched. This CDR3 has 21 amino acids. Germline CDR1 LGHNA, CDR2 YNFKEQ.

The chain combines TRBV4-2 with TRBJ1-2; D is perhaps TRBD1 (6 bases). V was cut by 4 bases and J by 4 bases, with 10 bases left in between. This CDR3 has 13 residues. Germline V lookup: CDR1 LGHNA, CDR2 YNFKEQ. CDR3 sequence reads: CASSRDTAYGYTF. The CDR3 coding sequence is TGTGCCAGCAGCCGGGACACCGCCTATGGCTACACCTTC.

The chain uses TRBV5-1 and TRBJ2-6; perhaps TRBD1 as D (5 bases). V was trimmed by 1 base and J by 0 bases, leaving 14 bases between them. The CDR3 has 18 amino acids. CDR1 and CDR2 (germline): SGHRS, YFSETQ. The CDR3, as DNA: TGCGCCAGCAGCTTGTTGAGCGCAGGGAACTCTGGGGCCAACGTCCTGACTTTC. Amino acids: CASSLLSAGNSGANVLTF.

The chain links TRBV6-2 or TRBV6-3 to TRBJ1-5; tentative D call: TRBD1 (5 bases). V was trimmed by 0 bases and J by 2 bases, leaving 20 bases between them. The CDR3 spans 19 residues. Germline CDR1 reads MNHEY; CDR2 reads SVGEGT. This CDR3 reads CASSYSTQPQGPRNQPQHF. The CDR3 nucleotides are TGTGCCAGCAGTTACTCGACCCAGCCTCAGGGCCCACGCAATCAGCCCCAGCATTTT.

This clone appeared a few times. This chain connects TRBV12-5 to TRBJ1-1; 8 bases are a match to TRBD1. V dropped 5 bases and J dropped 1; count of bases not matched to a gene: 3. This CDR3 contains 14 residues. Per the germline V gene, CDR1 is LGHNT and CDR2 is FRNRAP. Here the CDR3 reads CASGPGGSNTEAFF. For the CDR3, the DNA is TGTGCTAGTGGTCCAGGGGGCTCGAACACTGAAGCTTTCTTT.

The J gene is TRBJ2-1, the V gene TRBV5-1; TRBD1 is a possible D gene (6 bases). V was pared by 4 bases and J by 7 bases, with 12 bases between. The CDR3 is 13 residues long. Germline CDR1 SGHRS, CDR2 YFSETQ. CDR3 residues: CASSVQGMNEQFF. CDR3 nucleotide sequence: TGCGCCAGCAGCGTACAGGGTATGAATGAGCAGTTCTTC.

The chain couples TRBV4-1 to TRBJ1-4; D remains ambiguous. The CDR3 is 13 amino acids. The ends were cut back, 8 bases at V and 8 bases at J, with 15 bases in the middle. Germline CDR1 is MGHRA and CDR2 is YSYEKL. The CDR3 reads CASARLEKEKLFF. CDR3 nucleotide sequence: TGCGCCAGCGCAAGGCTGGAGAAGGAAAAACTGTTTTTT.

V gene TRBV4-1 combines with J gene TRBJ2-1, with 11 bases fitting TRBD2. This CDR3 has 15 amino acids. CDR1 and CDR2 from the germline V gene are MGHRA and YSYEKL. The J segment lost 7 bases and the V segment lost 4 bases, leaving 6 bases of the junction unmatched. The CDR3 DNA sequence: TGCGCCAGCAGCCCCCCTCTAGCGGGAGGTAATGAGCAGTTCTTC. This gives the protein CASSPPLAGGNEQFF.

The chain uses TRBV11-1 and TRBJ2-7; 9 nucleotides agree with TRBD1. CDR3 length: 16 amino acids. Per germline, CDR1 SGHAT and CDR2 FQDESV (reference sequence). V lost 6 bases, J lost 6 bases, and 15 bases stayed unmatched. CDR3 loop: CASSFGTGKVSGEQYF. CDR3 DNA: TGTGCCAGCAGTTTCGGGACAGGGAAAGTTTCGGGCGAGCAGTACTTC.

The chain carries TRBV6-5 and TRBJ1-1; no clear D gene. The CDR3 contains 11 residues. Germline CDR1 and CDR2: MNHEY and SVGAGI. Trimming pared 7 bases from V and 6 bases from J, leaving 9 bases between. The CDR3 spells CASTRFAEAFF. For the CDR3, the DNA is TGTGCCAGCACGCGGTTCGCTGAAGCTTTCTTT.

The gene calls are TRBV2 and TRBJ2-3; TRBD2 might be the D (6 bases). With 6 bases removed from V and 5 bases from J, the gap between germline ends came to 18 bases. Germline loops: CDR1 SNHLY, CDR2 FYNNEI. This CDR3 has 15 residues. The CDR3 reads CASRLGGSRIDTQYF. In DNA form, the CDR3 reads TGTGCCAGCAGACTCGGGGGATCAAGGATAGATACGCAGTATTTT.

Here the CDR3 DNA reads TGTGCCAGCATAAACAGGGGGAGGGAGTACTTC. It translates to CASINRGREYF. The V and J genes are TRBV6-5 and TRBJ2-7; D perhaps matches TRBD1 (8 bases). From germline, CDR1 is MNHEY and CDR2 SVGAGI. CDR3 length: 11 residues. Trimming left V 7 bases short and J 11 bases short, with 15 bases between.

This clone is termed medium-sized (0.01 to 0.1%). The V and J genes are TRBV5-1 and TRBJ1-2, with D tentatively TRBD1 (5 bases). The V end was cut by 4 bases, the J end by 4 bases, with 23 bases between. This CDR3 region has 17 residues. The germline CDR1 and CDR2 sequences are SGHRS and YFSETQ. The CDR3, as DNA: TGCGCCAGCAGCGAATATACCGGGGGGTTAGGCTTCTATGGCTACACCTTC. Encoded protein: CASSEYTGGLGFYGYTF.

This chain uses TRBV9 with TRBJ2-2; D may be TRBD2 (7 bases). V was cut by 0 bases and J by 4 bases, with 16 bases left in between. CDR1 and CDR2 from the germline V gene are SGDLS and YYNGEE. The CDR3 has 17 amino acids. CDR3 nucleotides: TGTGCCAGCAGCGTAGGAAGGGGGGGCGGAGGCACCGGGGAGCTGTTTTTT. This translates into CASSVGRGGGGTGELFF.

The chain has TRBV28 and TRBJ1-6, with D possibly TRBD1 on 5 matching bases. Between the trimmed V and J ends, which lost 6 bases and 10 bases, there was a span of 19 bases. CDR3 length: 15 amino acids. From germline, CDR1 is MDHEN and CDR2 SYDVKM. Here the CDR3 reads CASSASGGVLSPLHF. CDR3 nucleotide sequence: TGTGCCAGCAGCGCCTCGGGAGGGGTCCTCTCACCCCTCCACTTT.

This clone has just one count. The chain carries TRBV19 and TRBJ2-7; TRBD2 matches at 9 bases. There are 16 residues in the CDR3. V shed 6 bases and J 0 bases; nucleotides not matched to a gene: 9. Germline V lookup: CDR1 LNHDA, CDR2 SQIVND (reference sequence). The chain's CDR3 is CASSRRAGGDSYEQYF. The CDR3 DNA is TGTGCCAGTAGCAGGAGGGCGGGAGGGGACTCCTACGAGCAGTACTTC.

This chain links TRBV10-3 with TRBJ1-5, with 8 bases that match TRBD1. Germline-derived CDR1 and CDR2 are ENHRY and SYGVKD. The V and J ends lost 6 bases and 1 base, in that order; junction bases with no gene match: 2. The CDR3 spans 14 residues. CDR3 amino acids: CAISDRGSNQPQHF. The DNA for the CDR3 is TGTGCCATCAGCGACAGGGGAAGCAATCAGCCCCAGCATTTT.

This chain connects TRBV28 to TRBJ2-3, with 9 bases fitting TRBD2. Germline trimming cut 7 bases from V and 6 bases from J; bases unmatched to any gene: 11. Germline V CDR1 and CDR2: MDHEN, SYDVKM. This CDR3 spans 15 amino acids. The CDR3 here is CASTVIAGGRDTQYF. The CDR3 DNA follows: TGTGCCAGCACAGTGATTGCGGGAGGGCGGGATACGCAGTATTTT.

This chain links TRBV5-1 with TRBJ2-6; D not resolved. The CDR3 runs to 16 residues. Trimming left V 1 base short and J 2 bases short, with 10 bases between. The germline V gene encodes CDR1 SGHRS and CDR2 YFSETQ. The CDR3 here is CASSLPYEPGANVLTF. The CDR3 DNA is TGCGCCAGCAGCTTGCCCTACGAACCTGGGGCCAACGTCCTGACTTTC.

J is TRBJ2-7 and V is TRBV28, with a weak D call TRBD2 (6 bases). The CDR3 is 14 residues long. The V end was cut by 5 bases, the J end by 1 base, with 12 bases between. The germline CDR1 and CDR2 sequences are MDHEN and SYDVKM. The CDR3 loop reads CASSPERASYEQYF. DNA of the CDR3: TGTGCCAGCAGTCCTGAGCGGGCGTCCTACGAGCAGTACTTC.

The chain joins TRBV6-2 or TRBV6-3 to TRBJ2-3, with D hard to call. This CDR3 has 14 amino acids. Germline lookup yields CDR1 MNHEY and CDR2 SVGEGT. With 1 base removed from V and 4 bases from J, the gap between germline ends came to 9 bases. For the CDR3, the DNA is TGTGCCAGCAGTTACTGGGCAGAACCAGATACGCAGTATTTT. Amino acid sequence: CASSYWAEPDTQYF.

J is TRBJ2-4 and V is TRBV7-8; TRBD1 matches 9 bases. The germline gives CDR1 SGHVS, CDR2 FQNEAQ. The CDR3 spans 13 residues. The ends lost 5 bases at V and 7 bases at J; junction bases unmatched: 3. CDR3 region: CASSQGQGNIQYF. As DNA, the CDR3 is TGTGCCAGCAGCCAAGGACAGGGGAACATTCAGTACTTC.